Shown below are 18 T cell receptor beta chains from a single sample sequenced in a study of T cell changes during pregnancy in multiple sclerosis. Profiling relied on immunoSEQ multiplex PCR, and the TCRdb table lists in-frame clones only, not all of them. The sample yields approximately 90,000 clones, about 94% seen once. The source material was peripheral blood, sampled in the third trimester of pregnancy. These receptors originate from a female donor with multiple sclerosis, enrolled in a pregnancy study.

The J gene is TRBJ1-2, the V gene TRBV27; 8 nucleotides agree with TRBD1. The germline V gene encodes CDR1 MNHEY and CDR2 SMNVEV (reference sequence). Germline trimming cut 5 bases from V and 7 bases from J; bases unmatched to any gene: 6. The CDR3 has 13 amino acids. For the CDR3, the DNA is TGTGCCAGCAGTCCCAGGGGGCAGGGTGGCTACACCTTC. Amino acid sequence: CASSPRGQGGYTF.

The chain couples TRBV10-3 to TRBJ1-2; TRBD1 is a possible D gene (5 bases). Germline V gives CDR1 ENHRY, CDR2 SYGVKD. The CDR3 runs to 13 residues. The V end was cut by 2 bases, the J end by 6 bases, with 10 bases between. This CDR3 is CAISEEAGHGYTF. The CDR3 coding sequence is TGTGCCATCAGTGAGGAGGCAGGGCATGGCTACACCTTC.

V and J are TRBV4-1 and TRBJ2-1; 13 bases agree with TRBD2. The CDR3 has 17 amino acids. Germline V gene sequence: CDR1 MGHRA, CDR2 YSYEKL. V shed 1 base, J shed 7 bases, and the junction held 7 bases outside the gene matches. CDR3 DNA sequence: TGCGCCAGCAGCCAAGGGGAGACTAGCGGGAGGAAAAATGAGCAGTTCTTC. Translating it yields CASSQGETSGRKNEQFF.

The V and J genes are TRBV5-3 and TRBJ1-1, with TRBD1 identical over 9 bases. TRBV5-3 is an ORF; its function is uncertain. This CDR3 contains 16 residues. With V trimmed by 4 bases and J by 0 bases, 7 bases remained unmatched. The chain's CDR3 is CARSPEQGALNTEAFF. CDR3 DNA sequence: TGTGCCAGAAGCCCGGAACAGGGGGCGTTGAACACTGAAGCTTTCTTT.

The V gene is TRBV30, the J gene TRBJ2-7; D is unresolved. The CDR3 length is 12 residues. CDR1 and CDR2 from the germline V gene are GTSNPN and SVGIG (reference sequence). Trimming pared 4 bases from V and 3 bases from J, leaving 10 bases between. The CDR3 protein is CAWMGENYEQYF. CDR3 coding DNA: TGTGCCTGGATGGGCGAGAACTACGAGCAGTACTTC.

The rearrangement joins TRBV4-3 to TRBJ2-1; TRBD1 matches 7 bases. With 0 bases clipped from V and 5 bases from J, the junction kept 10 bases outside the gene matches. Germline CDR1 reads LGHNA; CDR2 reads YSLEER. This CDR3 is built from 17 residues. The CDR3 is CASSQDAGRQGNNEQFF. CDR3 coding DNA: TGCGCCAGCAGCCAAGATGCCGGAAGACAGGGCAACAATGAGCAGTTCTTC.

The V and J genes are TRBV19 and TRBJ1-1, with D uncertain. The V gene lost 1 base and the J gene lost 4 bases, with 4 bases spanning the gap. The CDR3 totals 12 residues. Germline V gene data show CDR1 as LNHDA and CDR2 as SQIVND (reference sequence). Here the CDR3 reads CASSIGSTEAFF. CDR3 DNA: TGTGCCAGTAGTATAGGGAGCACTGAAGCTTTCTTT.

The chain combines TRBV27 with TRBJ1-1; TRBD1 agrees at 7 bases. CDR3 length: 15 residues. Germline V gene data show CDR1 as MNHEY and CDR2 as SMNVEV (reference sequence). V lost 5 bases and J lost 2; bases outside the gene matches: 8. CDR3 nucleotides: TGTGCCAGCAGTCCCCAGGGGGGAATAAACACTGAAGCTTTCTTT. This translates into CASSPQGGINTEAFF.

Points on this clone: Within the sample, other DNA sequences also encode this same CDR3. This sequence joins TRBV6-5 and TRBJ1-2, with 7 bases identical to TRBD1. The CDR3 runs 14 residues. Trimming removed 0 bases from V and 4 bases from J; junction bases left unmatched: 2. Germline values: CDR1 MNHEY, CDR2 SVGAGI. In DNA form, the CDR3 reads TGTGCCAGCAGTTACTCAGGGGGCGGCTATGGCTACACCTTC. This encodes CASSYSGGGYGYTF.

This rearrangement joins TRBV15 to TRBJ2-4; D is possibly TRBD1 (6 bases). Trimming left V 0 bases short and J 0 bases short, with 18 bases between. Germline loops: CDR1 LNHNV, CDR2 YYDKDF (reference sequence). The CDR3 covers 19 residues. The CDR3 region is CATSRDKQGDFIAKNIQYF. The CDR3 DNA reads TGTGCCACCAGCAGAGATAAACAGGGAGACTTTATAGCCAAAAACATTCAGTACTTC.

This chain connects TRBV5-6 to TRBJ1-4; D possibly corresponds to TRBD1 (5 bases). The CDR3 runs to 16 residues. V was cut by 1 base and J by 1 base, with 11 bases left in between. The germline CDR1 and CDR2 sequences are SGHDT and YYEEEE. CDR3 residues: CASSLYPQGTNEKLFF. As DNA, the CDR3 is TGTGCCAGCAGCTTGTATCCCCAGGGAACTAATGAAAAACTGTTTTTT. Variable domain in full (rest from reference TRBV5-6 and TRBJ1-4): DAGVTQSPTHLIKTRGQQVTLRCSPKSGHDTVSWYQQALGQGPQFIFQYYEEEERQRGNFPDRFSGHQFPNYSSELNVNALLLGDSALYLCASSLYPQGTNEKLFFGSGTQLSVL.

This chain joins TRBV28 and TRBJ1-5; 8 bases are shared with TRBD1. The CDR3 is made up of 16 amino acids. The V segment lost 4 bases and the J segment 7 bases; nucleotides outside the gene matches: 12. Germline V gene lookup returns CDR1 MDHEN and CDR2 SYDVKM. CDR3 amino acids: CASSYYIRGRGQPQHF. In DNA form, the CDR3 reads TGTGCCAGCAGTTACTACATCAGGGGGCGCGGGCAGCCCCAGCATTTT. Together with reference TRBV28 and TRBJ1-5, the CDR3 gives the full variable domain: DVKVTQSSRYLVKRTGEKVFLECVQDMDHENMFWYRQDPGLGLRLIYFSYDVKMKEKGDIPEGYSVSREKKERFSLILESASTNQTSMYLCASSYYIRGRGQPQHFGDGTRLSIL.

The CDR3 protein is CASSVTGGNQPQHF. DNA of the CDR3: TGTGCCAGCAGTGTGACGGGTGGAAATCAGCCCCAGCATTTT. The genes are TRBV2 and TRBJ1-5; no clear D. The germline V gene has CDR1 SNHLY and CDR2 FYNNEI. There are 14 residues in the CDR3. Trimming removed 4 bases at V and 4 bases at J, with 11 bases between.

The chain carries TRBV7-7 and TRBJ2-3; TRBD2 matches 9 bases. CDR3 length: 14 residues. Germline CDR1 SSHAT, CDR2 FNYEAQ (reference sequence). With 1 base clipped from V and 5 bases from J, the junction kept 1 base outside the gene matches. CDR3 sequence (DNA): TGTGCCAGCAGCTTAGTAGCGGGAGTAGATACGCAGTATTTT. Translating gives CASSLVAGVDTQYF. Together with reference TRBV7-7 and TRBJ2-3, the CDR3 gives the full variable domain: GAGVSQSPRYKVTKRGQDVTLRCDPISSHATLYWYQQALGQGPEFLTYFNYEAQPDKSGLPSDRFSAERPEGSISTLTIQRTEQRDSAMYRCASSLVAGVDTQYFGPGTRLTVL.

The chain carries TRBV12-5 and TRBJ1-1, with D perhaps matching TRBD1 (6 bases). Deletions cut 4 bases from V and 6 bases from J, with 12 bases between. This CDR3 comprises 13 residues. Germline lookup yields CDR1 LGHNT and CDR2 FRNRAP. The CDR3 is CASGSTGSAEAFF. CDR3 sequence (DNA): TGTGCTAGTGGTTCCACAGGGAGCGCTGAAGCTTTCTTT.

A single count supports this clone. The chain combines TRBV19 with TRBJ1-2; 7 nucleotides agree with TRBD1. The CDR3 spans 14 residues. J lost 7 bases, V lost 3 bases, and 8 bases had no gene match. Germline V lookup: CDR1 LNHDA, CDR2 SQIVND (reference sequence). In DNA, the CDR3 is TGTGCCAGTAGTATTACAGGGGTTGGTGGTGGCTACACCTTC. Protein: CASSITGVGGGYTF.

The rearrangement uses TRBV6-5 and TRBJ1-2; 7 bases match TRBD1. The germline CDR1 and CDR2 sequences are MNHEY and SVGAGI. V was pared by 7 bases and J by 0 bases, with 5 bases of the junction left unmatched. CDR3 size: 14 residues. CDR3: CASNRQGANYGYTF. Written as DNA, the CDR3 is TGTGCCAGCAACAGACAGGGAGCTAACTATGGCTACACCTTC.

CDR3 region: CASKLDSQEQFF. DNA of the CDR3: TGTGCCAGCAAATTGGACTCCCAGGAGCAGTTCTTC. The chain has TRBV2 and TRBJ2-1; the D gene is possibly TRBD2 (5 bases). The V end lost 7 bases, the J end lost 10 bases, and 14 bases lay between the germline ends. Germline CDR1 and CDR2: SNHLY and FYNNEI. The CDR3 runs to 12 residues.